The entry that follows covers one TCR beta chain sequence. This sample is drawn from a study of blood T cell repertoires in COVID-19. Overall study context: Donors in the United States, Italy and Spain gave samples during acute or convalescent COVID-19. The analysed material was cDNA or gDNA that came from T cells, B-cell-depleted T cells, or PBMCs.

As originally analysed: Reference gene primer amplification in the assay estimated nucleated cell counts. The assay was immunoSEQ multiplex PCR, and TCRdb's table has in-frame clones only and misses some. V, J and clone size were drawn from that table, and D and trimming were deduced from the DNA. The data show approximately 220,000 clones, roughly 80% seen once. Germline CDR1 is SQVTM and CDR2 is ANQGSEA. V was trimmed by 7 bases and J by 4 bases, leaving 10 bases between them. The CDR3 contains 11 residues. The chain couples TRBV29-1 to TRBJ1-2, with D unclear. The source is a woman aged 80 or older with acute or convalescent COVID-19. Sample: peripheral blood. The CDR3 loop reads CSGEAVYGYTF. CDR3 DNA sequence: TGCAGCGGGGAGGCGGTCTATGGCTACACCTTC.